This paragraph reports one T cell receptor beta chain. The data were taken from a study of CD8 T cells in Susac syndrome. The CDR3 sequence is 16 residues long. V gave up 1 base and J gave up 5 bases, with 16 bases separating them. In germline, CDR1 is SGHDN, CDR2 FVKESK. The T cells that were sequenced for TCR beta were CD8+ and CD4+ cells from blood. RNA in amounts of roughly 0.5 to 1 ug was reverse transcribed with random hexamers. One entry per CDR3 protein results from TCRdb running MiXCR on the immunoSEQ multiplex PCR reads. The table lists roughly 150,000 distinct CDR3 sequences, over 85% of them singletons, with just over 0.2% in the top ten.

Source material: CD8+ T cells from PBMCs. The receptor was isolated from a human donor with multiple sclerosis. This chain connects TRBV14 to TRBJ2-3, with D perhaps TRBD1 or TRBD2 (6 bases each). In nucleotides, the CDR3 is TGTGCCAGCAGCCAAGGTGGGGGCGCGGGGAGAGATACGCAGTATTTT. As protein: CASSQGGGAGRDTQYF.